These 30 T cell receptor beta chains were all obtained from the same sample, sequenced in a study of T cells in Graves' hyperthyroidism and ophthalmopathy. Amplification targeted TCR beta CDR3 regions from RNA transcripts. TCR CDR3 regions were first amplified by RT-PCR with HTBI primers. TCRdb called the multiplex PCR reads again in MiXCR, with one record for every CDR3 protein. Here the sample spans about 400,000 distinct CDR3 sequences, over 12% being singletons. Sequencing was done on a sample of blood. The receptor source for this set is a man aged 45-60 years with Graves' ophthalmopathy.

The table lists this clonotype with many counts. The gene calls are TRBV20-1 and TRBJ2-7, with TRBD1 as a possible D gene (6 bases). V dropped 3 bases and J dropped 8 bases, with 17 bases sitting between them. The germline V gene encodes CDR1 DFQATT and CDR2 SNEGSKA (reference sequence). The CDR3 totals 13 residues. CDR3 nucleotide sequence: TGCAGTGCTAGCCACAGGGTTTCGGGGAAGCAGTACTTC. Its protein is CSASHRVSGKQYF.

In this sample, this clonotype turned up many times. The chain employs TRBV5-6 and TRBJ2-1; D is possibly TRBD2 (5 bases). Germline V CDR1 and CDR2: SGHDT, YYEEEE. V lost 1 base to trimming and J lost 8 bases, with 19 bases between them. The CDR3 totals 16 residues. DNA of the CDR3: TGTGCCAGCAGCTTGCGGCGTTTAGGCAGCGGCGATGAGCAGTTCTTC. Encoded protein: CASSLRRLGSGDEQFF. The entire variable domain, with the rest obtained from reference TRBV5-6 and TRBJ2-1, is as follows: DAGVTQSPTHLIKTRGQQVTLRCSPKSGHDTVSWYQQALGQGPQFIFQYYEEEERQRGNFPDRFSGHQFPNYSSELNVNALLLGDSALYLCASSLRRLGSGDEQFFGPGTRLTVL.

The rearrangement links TRBV6-4 to TRBJ1-1, with D hard to call. Germline CDR1 and CDR2: MRHNA and SNTAGT. V was cut by 9 bases and J by 1 base, with 12 bases left in between. The CDR3 has 13 amino acids. Here the CDR3 DNA reads TGTGCCAGTTACGTGTCGCCGAACACTGAAGCTTTCTTT. This translates into CASYVSPNTEAFF.

This clonotype was picked up one time. V gene TRBV2 combines with J gene TRBJ2-7; the D is unclear. Germline values: CDR1 SNHLY, CDR2 FYNNEI. Trimming removed 4 bases at V and 1 base at J, with 8 bases between. The CDR3 is 13 residues long. CDR3 residues: CASSGDGSYEQYF. CDR3 bases: TGTGCCAGCAGTGGAGACGGATCCTACGAGCAGTACTTC.

This clonotype was detected ten times or more. The chain employs TRBV24-1 and TRBJ2-1; TRBD2 agrees at 12 bases. The CDR3 extends over 16 amino acids. The V segment lost 7 bases and the J segment 1 base; nucleotides outside the gene matches: 4. Per the germline V gene, CDR1 is KGHDR and CDR2 is SFDVKD. CDR3 loop: CATSGTSGPSYNEQFF. The CDR3 DNA is TGTGCCACCAGCGGGACTAGCGGGCCATCCTACAATGAGCAGTTCTTC.

This clonotype showed up many times. V and J are TRBV3-1 and TRBJ1-1, with D hard to call. Germline V gives CDR1 LGHDT, CDR2 YNNKEL (reference sequence). The CDR3 consists of 11 residues. The V end lost 1 base, the J end lost 7 bases, and 4 bases lay between the germline ends. The CDR3 spells CASSQVDEAFF. The CDR3 DNA is TGTGCCAGCAGCCAAGTAGATGAAGCTTTCTTT.

This clonotype was seen at least ten times. This chain uses TRBV5-1 with TRBJ2-1; 9 bases map to TRBD2. Germline lookup yields CDR1 SGHRS and CDR2 YFSETQ. This CDR3 is built from 16 residues. After removal of 4 bases from V and 8 bases from J, the junction contained 13 bases not matched to a gene. In nucleotides, the CDR3 is TGCGCCAGCAGCGGTCGGGGCGCGGGAGGGACGGATGAGCAGTTCTTC. It translates to CASSGRGAGGTDEQFF.

The CDR3 protein is CASSYAGGWNEQFF. In nucleotides, the CDR3 is TGTGCCAGCAGTTACGCGGGAGGCTGGAATGAGCAGTTCTTC. This chain joins TRBV6-1 and TRBJ2-1; 8 bases align to TRBD2. CDR1 and CDR2 (germline): MNHNS, SASEGT. V gave up 5 bases and J gave up 7 bases; unmatched junction bases: 7. The CDR3 extends over 14 amino acids.

This clonotype was counted only a few times. The rearrangement links TRBV7-9 to TRBJ2-7; 11 bases match TRBD2. Germline V gives CDR1 SEHNR, CDR2 FQNEAQ (reference sequence). The length of the CDR3 is 15 residues. The V gene end was trimmed by 4 bases and the J gene end by 2 bases; junction bases not matched to a gene: 4. This CDR3 is CASSSGLAVPYEQYF. The CDR3, as DNA: TGTGCCAGCAGCTCGGGACTAGCGGTACCCTACGAGCAGTACTTC.

This clonotype has at least ten counts. The V gene is TRBV3-1, the J gene TRBJ2-3; D possibly corresponds to TRBD2 (5 bases). This CDR3 is built from 11 residues. V lost 3 bases and J 9 bases, leaving 7 bases between the germline ends. The germline V gene has CDR1 LGHDT and CDR2 YNNKEL (reference sequence). CDR3 protein: CASSQERTQYF. The CDR3 region has the DNA TGTGCCAGCAGCCAGGAGCGGACGCAGTATTTT.

V usage is TRBV18 and J usage is TRBJ2-6; 8 bases map to TRBD2. The germline V gene has CDR1 KGHSH and CDR2 LQKENI. The CDR3 loop spans 17 amino acids. V lost 3 bases to trimming and J lost 0 bases; unmatched junction nucleotides: 4. CDR3 region: CASSPPGGDSGANVLTF. The DNA of the CDR3 is TGTGCCAGCTCACCTCCCGGGGGGGACTCTGGGGCCAACGTCCTGACTTTC. The variable domain in full, completed from reference TRBV18 and TRBJ2-6, reads NAGVMQNPRHLVRRRGQEARLRCSPMKGHSHVYWYRQLPEEGLKFMVYLQKENIIDESGMPKERFSAEFPKEGPSILRIQQVVRGDSAAYFCASSPPGGDSGANVLTFGAGSRLTVL.

Many counts were recorded for this clonotype. The V and J genes are TRBV3-1 and TRBJ1-2; D is possibly TRBD1 (5 bases). The length of the CDR3 is 15 residues. Trimming stripped 1 base from V and 4 bases from J, with 13 bases between. Germline CDR1 is LGHDT and CDR2 is YNNKEL (reference sequence). Here the CDR3 reads CASSQATAVGYGYTF. In DNA, the CDR3 is TGTGCCAGCAGCCAAGCGACAGCGGTAGGCTATGGCTACACCTTC.

As regards this clonotype: Possible read error: a much larger clone is one base away. The rearrangement uses TRBV20-1 and TRBJ2-3; 7 nucleotides align to TRBD1. The CDR3 runs 13 residues. The germline gives CDR1 DFQATT, CDR2 SNEGSKA (reference sequence). The CDR3 DNA follows: TGCAGTGCGATCAGGGGGACCACAGCTACGCAGTATTTT. Amino acids: CSAIRGTTATQYF.

Many counts were recorded for this clonotype. The V gene is TRBV2, the J gene TRBJ2-6; 7 bases fit TRBD1. The V and J ends lost 6 bases and 0 bases, in that order; junction bases with no gene match: 2. The CDR3 is 15 residues long. Germline CDR1 is SNHLY and CDR2 is FYNNEI. CDR3 residues: CASRTGNSGANVLTF. CDR3 in DNA: TGTGCCAGCAGGACAGGGAACTCTGGGGCCAACGTCCTGACTTTC.

This clonotype was found many times. This chain uses TRBV12-3 or TRBV12-4 with TRBJ2-1; D not certain. V lost 6 bases and J lost 4, with 10 bases in between. The CDR3 is 13 amino acids. The CDR3 spells CASSPRRYNEQFF. CDR3 coding DNA: TGTGCCAGCAGCCCAAGACGTTACAATGAGCAGTTCTTC.

In its sample, this clonotype was seen many times. The gene calls are TRBV11-2 and TRBJ2-1; no clear D. The germline V gene encodes CDR1 SGHAT and CDR2 FQNNGV. V was clipped by 5 bases and J by 9 bases, with 14 bases between them. The CDR3 is made up of 13 amino acids. CDR3 sequence (DNA): TGTGCCAGCAGCCCAACCCATGGCAGTGAGCAGTTCTTC. It codes for CASSPTHGSEQFF.

This chain uses TRBV12-3 or TRBV12-4 with TRBJ2-2; possibly TRBD1 for D (6 bases). Trimming pared 4 bases from V and 9 bases from J, leaving 12 bases between. The CDR3 spans 13 residues. CDR3 DNA sequence: TGTGCCAGCAGTTGGGGGCAGGGTTGGGAGCTGTTTTTT. Translating it yields CASSWGQGWELFF.

The table lists this clonotype with many counts. The V gene is TRBV19, the J gene TRBJ1-1; 9 bases are a match to TRBD1. The germline gives CDR1 LNHDA, CDR2 SQIVND (reference sequence). J lost 4 bases, V lost 3 bases, and 3 bases had no gene match. CDR3 length: 14 amino acids. CDR3 nucleotides: TGTGCCAGTAGTATGGACAGGGGAAGCACTGAAGCTTTCTTT. It specifies CASSMDRGSTEAFF.

J is TRBJ2-6 and V is TRBV4-2; the D gene is possibly TRBD2 (5 bases). Trimming shortened V by 2 bases and J by 2 bases, and 13 bases separated the two germline ends. The CDR3 runs 17 residues. The germline CDR1 and CDR2 sequences are LGHNA and YNFKEQ. CDR3 bases: TGTGCCAGCAGCCAAAGCGAGGGCGCGGCTGGGGCCAACGTCCTGACTTTC. Encoded protein: CASSQSEGAAGANVLTF.

This clonotype was counted at least ten times. This chain joins TRBV27 and TRBJ2-3; 10 bases align to TRBD2. CDR1 and CDR2 (germline): MNHEY, SMNVEV (reference sequence). There are 16 residues in the CDR3. After removal of 3 bases from V and 4 bases from J, the junction contained 7 bases not matched to a gene. CDR3 protein: CASSFLSSGSADTQYF. The CDR3 DNA reads as TGTGCCAGCAGTTTTCTCTCTAGCGGGAGTGCAGATACGCAGTATTTT.

This clonotype was seen a handful of times. J is TRBJ2-1 and V is TRBV4-2; TRBD2 matches at 13 bases. The CDR3 length is 16 residues. The germline CDR1 and CDR2 sequences are LGHNA and YNFKEQ. The V segment lost 4 bases and the J segment 9 bases; nucleotides outside the gene matches: 9. CDR3 loop: CASSPSTSGRAFEQFF. CDR3 nucleotides: TGTGCCAGCAGCCCCTCTACTAGCGGGAGGGCCTTTGAGCAGTTCTTC.

This sequence joins TRBV12-3 or TRBV12-4 and TRBJ2-1; 7 nucleotides line up with TRBD2. Trimming removed 5 bases from V and 4 bases from J; junction bases left unmatched: 8. This CDR3 is 15 amino acids long. The CDR3 region is CASSRRGEGYNEQFF. For the CDR3, the DNA is TGTGCCAGCAGTCGTCGAGGGGAGGGGTACAATGAGCAGTTCTTC.

This clonotype was detected once. CDR3 in amino acids: CASSEFSNTEAFF. DNA for the CDR3: TGCGCCAGCAGTGAGTTTAGTAACACTGAAGCTTTCTTT. The chain carries TRBV10-2 and TRBJ1-1; no clear D gene. The V gene's germline CDR1 is WSHSY and CDR2 SAAADI. The V and J ends lost 1 base and 2 bases respectively, with 5 bases between them. The CDR3 is 13 amino acids.

J is TRBJ2-7 and V is TRBV4-1; D call uncertain. V shed 0 bases and J shed 5 bases, with 23 bases lying between them. The CDR3 is 18 amino acids. Germline lookup yields CDR1 MGHRA and CDR2 YSYEKL. The CDR3 is CASSQDYPALERTNEQYF. The CDR3, as DNA: TGCGCCAGCAGCCAAGATTATCCCGCACTCGAGAGAACCAACGAGCAGTACTTC.

This clonotype showed up many times. This chain uses TRBV20-1 with TRBJ2-7; D is ambiguous. V was cut by 3 bases and J by 2 bases, with 17 bases left in between. CDR1 is DFQATT, CDR2 SNEGSKA, per germline (reference sequence). The length of the CDR3 is 15 residues. DNA of the CDR3: TGCAGTGCTAGTATATACGCCGGGCAGACCTACGAGCAGTACTTC. Encoded protein: CSASIYAGQTYEQYF.

With respect to this clonotype: A read error is possible here, since a much larger clone lies one base away. V gene TRBV6-1 combines with J gene TRBJ2-7; D is possibly TRBD1 (8 bases). The germline gives CDR1 MNHNS, CDR2 SASEGT. V was trimmed by 8 bases and J by 11 bases, leaving 22 bases between them. This CDR3 comprises 13 residues. The chain's CDR3 is CASQGAGEVEKYF. The CDR3 bases are TGTGCCAGCCAGGGGGCGGGAGAGGTTGAGAAGTACTTC.

In this sample, this clonotype turned up many times. The rearrangement uses TRBV6-1 and TRBJ2-1; D is ambiguous. The germline V and J ends were trimmed by 6 bases and 2 bases, with 14 bases remaining between them. CDR3 length equals 15 residues. Germline assignment: CDR1 MNHNS and CDR2 SASEGT. The CDR3 DNA reads as TGTGCCAGCAGAATTTCGTTGCGAGCCTACAATGAGCAGTTCTTC. This sequence encodes CASRISLRAYNEQFF.

Remarks on this clonotype: Given a much more abundant clone one base away, this may be a read error. The V call is TRBV14, the J call TRBJ2-5, with D perhaps TRBD1 (5 bases). Germline-derived CDR1 and CDR2 are SGHDN and FVKESK. CDR3 size: 13 residues. The CDR3 coding sequence is TGTGCCATCAGCCAGGGAATCAACGTACGCCAGTACTTC. It codes for CAISQGINVRQYF.

The table lists this clonotype with many counts. This chain connects TRBV20-1 to TRBJ2-4, with D possibly TRBD2 on 6 matching bases. Per germline, CDR1 DFQATT and CDR2 SNEGSKA (reference sequence). V gave up 1 base and J gave up 7 bases, with 20 bases separating them. The CDR3 is made up of 16 amino acids. The CDR3 sequence is CSARGIRRDGPNIQYF. The CDR3 nucleotides read TGCAGTGCTAGAGGGATTAGGAGGGATGGACCCAACATTCAGTACTTC.

This clonotype was seen ten or more times. J is TRBJ2-1 and V is TRBV3-1; no clear D gene. CDR1 is LGHDT, CDR2 YNNKEL, per germline (reference sequence). The CDR3 is made up of 13 amino acids. V lost 7 bases and J 6 bases, leaving 13 bases between the germline ends. The CDR3, as DNA: TGTGCCAGCAAATTACAAGAACGCAATGAGCAGTTCTTC. Protein: CASKLQERNEQFF.